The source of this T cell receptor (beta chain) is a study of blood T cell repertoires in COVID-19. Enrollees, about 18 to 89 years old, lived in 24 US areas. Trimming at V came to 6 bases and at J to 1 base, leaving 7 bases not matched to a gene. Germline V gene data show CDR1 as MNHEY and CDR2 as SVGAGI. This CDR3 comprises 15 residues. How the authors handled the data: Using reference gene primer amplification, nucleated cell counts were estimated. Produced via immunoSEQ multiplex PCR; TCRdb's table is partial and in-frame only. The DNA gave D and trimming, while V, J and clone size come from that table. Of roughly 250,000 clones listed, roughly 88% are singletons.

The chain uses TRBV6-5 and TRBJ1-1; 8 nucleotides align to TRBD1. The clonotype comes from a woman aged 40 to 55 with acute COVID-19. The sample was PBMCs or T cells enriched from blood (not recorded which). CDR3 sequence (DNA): TGTGCCAGCAGAGGACATACAGGGGGGAACACTGAAGCTTTCTTT. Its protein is CASRGHTGGNTEAFF.